This record looks at one T cell receptor beta chain sequence and its context. Specified time point: patch test 1, 2 weeks after DPC sensitization. As to treatment: therapeutic diphenylcyclopropenone sensitization with weekly scalp DPC. The data were taken from a study of human T cells and chemical hapten exposure. Study-wide background: Sensitization used 2% DPC on about 2 cm by about 2 cm upper inner arm skin. The patch tests put 0.01% DPC on the skin of the upper back and were read 6 days later.

Via MiXCR, TCRdb re-called the RACE reads, giving one row per CDR3 protein. The table shows around 150,000 distinct CDR3 sequences, with more than 12% occurring only once. The specimen comprised whole blood, sampled in connection with sensitization to the hapten diphenylcyclopropenone (DPC). This clonotype originated in a woman aged 25 to 39 with alopecia areata. Some clones in this sample may be carry-over from other donors' samples.

For the CDR3, the DNA is TGCAGTGCTAGAGAAAGCCTATCCGTACGGGAGCAGTACTTC. Residues: CSARESLSVREQYF. J is TRBJ2-7 and V is TRBV20-1; D remains ambiguous. Germline values: CDR1 DFQATT, CDR2 SNEGSKA (reference sequence). The CDR3 totals 14 residues. V lost 0 bases and J 7 bases, leaving 16 bases between the germline ends.